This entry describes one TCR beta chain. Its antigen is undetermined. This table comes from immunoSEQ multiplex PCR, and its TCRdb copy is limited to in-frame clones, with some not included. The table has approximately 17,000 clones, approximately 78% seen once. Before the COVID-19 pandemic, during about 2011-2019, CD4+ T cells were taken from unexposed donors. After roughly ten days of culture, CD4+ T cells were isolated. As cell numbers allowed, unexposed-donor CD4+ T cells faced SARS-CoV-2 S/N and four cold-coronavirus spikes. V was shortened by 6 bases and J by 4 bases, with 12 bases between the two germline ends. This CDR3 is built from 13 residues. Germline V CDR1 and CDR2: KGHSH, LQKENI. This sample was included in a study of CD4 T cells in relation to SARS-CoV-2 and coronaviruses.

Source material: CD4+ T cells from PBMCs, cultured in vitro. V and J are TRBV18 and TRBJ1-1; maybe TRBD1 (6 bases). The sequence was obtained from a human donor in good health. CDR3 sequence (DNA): TGTGCCAGCTCTCAAGGGGGGAGCACTGAAGCTTTCTTT. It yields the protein CASSQGGSTEAFF.